The present TCR beta chain was sequenced within a study of beta chain features in type 1 diabetes. V was cut by 1 base and J by 1 base, with 22 bases left in between. Germline CDR1 is SGHTA and CDR2 is FQGNSA. CDR3 length equals 19 residues. Study-level points and caveats: In every one of the four CD4+ subsets, TCRB CDR3s were moderately but significantly shorter in Type 1 diabetes patients.

Of the isolated RNA, all was reverse transcribed, and so the sequenced material was expressed TCRB transcripts. Assay used: immunoSEQ multiplex PCR; TCRdb lists only in-frame clones, some missing. In the table there are approximately 130,000 clones, 15% to 20% of which are singletons. In the case of this clone: Its specificity is not known.

The chain carries TRBV7-2 and TRBJ1-1; no clear D gene. This clonotype was sampled from a man younger than 35 with type 1 diabetes. The sequencing sample was made of central memory CD4+ T cells from blood. The DNA of the CDR3 is TGTGCCAGCAGCTTAGAGTTGGGCACCACACGAGCTCAGAACACTGAAGCTTTCTTT. As protein: CASSLELGTTRAQNTEAFF.